These 11 T cell receptor beta chains were sequenced from one sample in a study of cytomegalovirus exposure and HLA in healthy donors. Primers included in the PCR were 60 Vbeta and 13 Jbeta primers. Clones were read by immunoSEQ multiplex PCR, and TCRdb kept only the in-frame ones, dropping some. The sample has 200,000 to 250,000 clones, more than 75% seen once. Sequenced material: PBMCs. Receptors originate from a girl aged 2 to 10 in good health and CMV-seronegative.

V is TRBV14 and J is TRBJ1-1; D is perhaps TRBD1 (6 bases). Between the trimmed V and J ends, which lost 2 bases and 1 base, there was a span of 11 bases. CDR1 and CDR2 (germline): SGHDN, FVKESK. This CDR3 spans 15 amino acids. The CDR3 DNA is TGTGCCAGCAGCCAACAGGGGCTACGGAACACTGAAGCTTTCTTT. It translates to CASSQQGLRNTEAFF. Combining the CDR3 with reference TRBV14 and TRBJ1-1 gives the whole variable domain EAGVTQFPSHSVIEKGQTVTLRCDPISGHDNLYWYRRVMGKEIKFLLHFVKESKQDESGMPNNRFLAERTGGTYSTLKVQPAELEDSGVYFCASSQQGLRNTEAFFGQGTRLTVV.

The chain employs TRBV5-1 and TRBJ2-5, with D maybe TRBD1 (6 bases). Germline V gene data show CDR1 as SGHRS and CDR2 as YFSETQ. The CDR3 is made up of 13 amino acids. Trimming stripped 2 bases from V and 5 bases from J, with 10 bases between. The CDR3 coding sequence is TGCGCCAGCAGCTTCGGACAGCGGGAGACCCAGTACTTC. Protein: CASSFGQRETQYF. Looking up the rest from reference TRBV5-1 and TRBJ2-5 gives the full variable domain: KAGVTQTPRYLIKTRGQQVTLSCSPISGHRSVSWYQQTPGQGLQFLFEYFSETQRNKGNFPGRFSGRQFSNSRSEMNVSTLELGDSALYLCASSFGQRETQYFGPGTRLLVL.

In its sample, this clone was seen once. The V call is TRBV6-1, the J call TRBJ2-7, with 11 bases that match TRBD1. CDR1 is MNHNS, CDR2 SASEGT, per germline. The CDR3 loop spans 14 amino acids. Trimming removed 7 bases from V and 6 bases from J; junction bases left unmatched: 8. The CDR3 DNA reads TGTGCCAGCATGATGAGGGACAGGGGGGGCGAGCAGTACTTC. Protein product: CASMMRDRGGEQYF.

This sequence joins TRBV7-6 and TRBJ2-1; 7 positions agree with TRBD1. Losses at the gene ends were 5 bases for V and 12 bases for J; bases not matched to a gene: 4. Germline-derived CDR1 and CDR2 are SGHVS and FNYEAQ. The CDR3 contains 11 residues. The CDR3 reads CASSLNRGQFF. Here the CDR3 DNA reads TGTGCCAGCAGCCTAAACAGGGGGCAGTTCTTC. Full variable domain (missing parts from reference TRBV7-6 and TRBJ2-1): GAGVSQSPRYKVTKRGQDVALRCDPISGHVSLYWYRQALGQGPEFLTYFNYEAQQDKSGLPNDRFSAERPEGSISTLTIQRTEQRDSAMYRCASSLNRGQFFGPGTRLTVL.

The chain has TRBV4-1 and TRBJ2-7; D gene uncertain. This CDR3 region has 15 residues. Trimming removed 0 bases at V and 4 bases at J, with 13 bases between. The germline V gene has CDR1 MGHRA and CDR2 YSYEKL. CDR3 region: CASSQEHQVLYEQYF. The CDR3 DNA reads TGCGCCAGCAGCCAAGAGCACCAGGTTTTATACGAGCAGTACTTC.

The chain links TRBV11-3 to TRBJ2-1; 8 bases line up with TRBD1. This CDR3 region has 13 residues. CDR1 and CDR2 from the germline V gene are SGHNT and YENEEA. V shed 8 bases, J shed 4 bases, and the junction held 4 bases outside the gene matches. DNA for the CDR3: TGTGCCAGCGGGACAGGCCCGTACAATGAGCAGTTCTTC. Translating it yields CASGTGPYNEQFF.

This chain joins TRBV4-2 and TRBJ1-5; tentative D call: TRBD1 (5 bases). This CDR3 contains 14 residues. The ends were cut back, 1 base at V and 3 bases at J, with 7 bases in the middle. Per the germline V gene, CDR1 is LGHNA and CDR2 is YNFKEQ. CDR3 in amino acids: CASSQGGLNQPQHF. The CDR3 DNA follows: TGTGCCAGCAGCCAAGGGGGCCTCAATCAGCCCCAGCATTTT.

V usage is TRBV6-1 and J usage is TRBJ2-3; TRBD1 matches 8 bases. The ends lost 7 bases at V and 2 bases at J; junction bases unmatched: 8. This CDR3 comprises 15 residues. CDR1 and CDR2 from the germline V gene are MNHNS and SASEGT. This chain's CDR3 is CASNGRQGNTDTQYF. In nucleotides, the CDR3 is TGTGCCAGCAATGGGAGACAGGGGAACACAGATACGCAGTATTTT.

The chain links TRBV6-1 to TRBJ1-3; 7 positions match TRBD1. Trimming took 2 bases from V and 0 from J; bases not matched to a gene: 7. The CDR3 consists of 17 residues. Germline V lookup: CDR1 MNHNS, CDR2 SASEGT. The CDR3 DNA sequence: TGTGCCAGCAGTGAAACCACGGGACAGAGCTCTGGAAACACCATATATTTT. Its protein product is CASSETTGQSSGNTIYF.

The chain carries TRBV5-1 and TRBJ1-2, with D tentatively TRBD1 (5 bases). In germline, CDR1 is SGHRS, CDR2 YFSETQ. V dropped 0 bases and J dropped 4 bases, with 16 bases sitting between them. CDR3 length equals 16 residues. The CDR3 spells CASSLDPLTALYGYTF. The DNA of the CDR3 is TGCGCCAGCAGCTTGGACCCTCTGACAGCACTCTATGGCTACACCTTC.

This chain connects TRBV5-4 to TRBJ2-3, with 10 bases that match TRBD2. Germline CDR1 SGHNT, CDR2 YYREEE (reference sequence). The trim removed 4 bases at V and 2 bases at J, leaving 4 bases unmatched. This CDR3 is built from 15 residues. CDR3 coding DNA: TGTGCCAGCAGCCCTGGACTAGCGGTCACAGATACGCAGTATTTT. It specifies CASSPGLAVTDTQYF.